Below, 6 T cell receptor beta chains from the same sample are listed, as sequenced in a study of T cells in Graves' hyperthyroidism and ophthalmopathy. Amplified TCR beta CDR3 regions came from RNA transcripts. The study used the HTBI primer set for a first-round RT-PCR of the TCR CDR3. MiXCR, applied by TCRdb to the multiplex PCR reads, yields one record per CDR3 protein. The sample yields roughly 530,000 distinct CDR3 sequences, over 15% seen once. Sequenced: blood. The receptors derive from a woman between 18 and 29 years old with Graves' ophthalmopathy.

This clonotype occurred many times. The chain combines TRBV11-2 with TRBJ2-1, with 7 bases aligning to TRBD2. Germline lookup yields CDR1 SGHAT and CDR2 FQNNGV. Unmatched junction bases numbered 3, after V lost 7 bases and J lost 0 bases. The CDR3 has 14 residues. Written as DNA, the CDR3 is TGTGCCAGCACCCGGACTAGCTCCTACAATGAGCAGTTCTTC. This encodes CASTRTSSYNEQFF.

There are a few counts of this clonotype. This chain links TRBV12-3 or TRBV12-4 with TRBJ1-4; D ambiguous. V shed 6 bases and J shed 8 bases, with 16 bases lying between them. The CDR3 extends over 14 amino acids. CDR3 DNA sequence: TGTGCCAGCAGCCCGATGGGCGGTCACGAAAAACTGTTTTTT. Residues: CASSPMGGHEKLFF.

This clonotype was counted only a few times. The chain carries TRBV3-1 and TRBJ2-2; TRBD2 matches 13 bases. CDR1 is LGHDT and CDR2 is YNNKEL in the germline V gene (reference sequence). CDR3 size: 19 residues. V was pared by 1 base and J by 4 bases, with 9 bases of the junction left unmatched. CDR3 DNA: TGTGCCAGCAGCCAAGTCATTGGACTAGCGGGGGTTCCCACCGGGGAGCTGTTTTTT. Its protein is CASSQVIGLAGVPTGELFF.

This clonotype was seen many times. V gene TRBV13 combines with J gene TRBJ1-1, with D possibly matching TRBD1 (5 bases). CDR1 PRHDT and CDR2 FYEKMQ come from the germline V gene (reference sequence). The V end lost 1 base, the J end lost 0 bases, and 12 bases lay between the germline ends. There are 16 residues in the CDR3. This CDR3 reads CASSLVKGSVNTEAFF. The CDR3 nucleotides are TGTGCCAGCAGCTTAGTAAAGGGGTCCGTGAACACTGAAGCTTTCTTT.

This clonotype occurred many times. The J gene is TRBJ1-1, the V gene TRBV30, with D unclear. The V gene lost 2 bases and the J gene lost 6 bases, with 13 bases spanning the gap. CDR3 length: 13 residues. Germline V gene lookup returns CDR1 GTSNPN and CDR2 SVGIG (reference sequence). CDR3 sequence reads: CAWSPLGGAEAFF. DNA for the CDR3: TGTGCCTGGAGTCCCCTCGGCGGAGCTGAAGCTTTCTTT.

Many counts were recorded for this clonotype. This chain connects TRBV6-1 to TRBJ1-1, with no clear D. Germline V gene sequence: CDR1 MNHNS, CDR2 SASEGT. With 2 bases removed from V and 0 bases from J, the gap between germline ends came to 13 bases. This CDR3 has 16 residues. The DNA of the CDR3 is TGTGCCAGCAGTGAAAGGGAGGGCACCTTGAACACTGAAGCTTTCTTT. Residues: CASSEREGTLNTEAFF.